The entry below describes one T cell receptor beta chain. This sample stems from a study of blood T cell repertoires in COVID-19. Across the study: Sites across the United States, Italy and Spain contributed samples from acute and convalescent COVID-19. Sources were T cells, B-cell-depleted T cells, or PBMCs; the material itself was cDNA or gDNA.

In the original analysis: Counts of nucleated cells, estimated from reference gene primer amplification, were obtained. Sequencing was performed with immunoSEQ multiplex PCR; in TCRdb, only in-frame clones are kept and a portion is missing. The V and J calls and the clone size are those of that table, but D and trimming were determined from the DNA. The sample has about 77,000 clones, over 85% seen once; the top ten hold about a sixth. Germline CDR1 reads LNHDA; CDR2 reads SQIVND (reference sequence). The ends lost 3 bases at V and 4 bases at J; junction bases unmatched: 6. The CDR3 totals 15 residues.

Sequences were obtained from peripheral blood. The chain uses TRBV19 and TRBJ2-5; TRBD2 matches at 9 bases. This TCR came from a woman older than 75 with active or convalescent COVID-19. The CDR3 sequence is CASSIGRGGSETQYF. The DNA for the CDR3 is TGTGCCAGTAGTATTGGGCGGGGGGGCTCAGAGACCCAGTACTTC.